A selection of T cell receptor beta chains follows, all from one sample in a study of graft-versus-host responses after intestinal transplantation. The protocol was immunoSEQ multiplex PCR, while the TCRdb copy is restricted to in-frame clones and leaves out a portion. The sample gives about 50,000 clones, roughly 83% of which show up once; 0.45% to 0.55% is in the top ten. No antigen has been identified for these receptors. The sample was unstimulated CD4+ T cells sorted from spleen or lymph node cells, taken before transplant. Every receptor here comes from a human donor who was the organ donor for an intestinal transplant. Both conserved end residues are part of each CDR3. D genes are given only for firm matches. Clone size is given for some rows only: seen once, a few or many times, or a class if the clone is expanded.

TRBD1	.	TRBV11-2	TRBJ2-7	TGTGCCAGCAGCTCACAGGGGTACTCCTACGAGCAGTACTTC	CASSSQGYSYEQYF
TRBD2	once	TRBV7-8	TRBJ2-7	TGTGCCAGCAGCTTCACTGAAAGCGGGACCTTATACGAGCAGTACTTC	CASSFTESGTLYEQYF
TRBD2	.	TRBV30	TRBJ2-5	TGTGCCTGGAGTGTACTAGCGGGGACACCGGAGACCCAGTACTTC	CAWSVLAGTPETQYF
TRBD1	.	TRBV19	TRBJ1-6	TGTGCCAGTAGGGAGACAGGGAACACCTATAATTCACCCCTCCACTTT	CASRETGNTYNSPLHF
.	.	TRBV9	TRBJ2-1	TGTGCCAGCAGCGCACAGGGTTTTGAGCAGTTCTTC	CASSAQGFEQFF
TRBD2	.	TRBV27	TRBJ2-1	TGTGCCAGCAGTTTATGGGGGACTAGCTCCTACAATGAGCAGTTCTTC	CASSLWGTSSYNEQFF
.	.	TRBV19	TRBJ2-1	TGTGCCAGTAGTAATAGGAGGGGGCGTTACAATGAGCAGTTCTTC	CASSNRRGRYNEQFF
.	.	TRBV6-6	TRBJ2-3	TGTGCCAGCAGTTACTCGAAGGGGGGCCGAACAGATACGCAGTATTTT	CASSYSKGGRTDTQYF
.	.	TRBV6-5	TRBJ1-1	TGTGCCAGCAGTGGTGGACAGAGGAACACTGAAGCTTTCTTT	CASSGGQRNTEAFF
TRBD2	.	TRBV18	TRBJ2-3	TGTGCCAGCTCGCTCCTAGCGGGTCCGAACACAGATACGCAGTATTTT	CASSLLAGPNTDTQYF
.	.	TRBV2	TRBJ1-1	TGTGCCAGCAAGAAGGCGCTCGGGGGCGATAAGGAAGCTTTCTTT	CASKKALGGDKEAFF
TRBD2	.	TRBV6-1	TRBJ2-7	TGTGCCAGCAGTGGGGGGCGACTAGCGGGATTCTACGAGCAGTACTTC	CASSGGRLAGFYEQYF
.	.	TRBV18	TRBJ2-6	TGTGCCAGCTCACCAAACCGCTCTGGGGCCAACGTCCTGACTTTC	CASSPNRSGANVLTF
.	.	TRBV13	TRBJ2-7	TGTGCCAGCAGCTTGAGTCCACAGAACGAGCAGTACTTC	CASSLSPQNEQYF
.	.	TRBV19	TRBJ2-1	TGTGCCAGTAGTATAGGAACCGGCCTCAATGAGCAGTTCTTC	CASSIGTGLNEQFF
TRBD1	.	TRBV5-1	TRBJ2-1	TGCGCCAGCAGCCTCGACAGGGGGCACCTAAATGAGCAGTTCTTC	CASSLDRGHLNEQFF
TRBD1	.	TRBV7-6	TRBJ2-2	TGTGCCAGCAGCCTGGGGACAGGGGCCACCGGGGAGCTGTTTTTT	CASSLGTGATGELFF
.	.	TRBV5-6	TRBJ2-5	TGTGCCAGCAGCCCTGTGGGTAAAGAGACCCAGTACTTC	CASSPVGKETQYF
TRBD2	.	TRBV5-1	TRBJ2-1	TGCGCCAGCAGCAAGCGGGATGCATCCTACAATGAGCAGTTCTTC	CASSKRDASYNEQFF
TRBD2	.	TRBV4-1	TRBJ2-5	TGCGCCAGCAGCCAAGAGGCTAGCGGGGGGGCAATGGAGACCCAGTACTTC	CASSQEASGGAMETQYF
.	few	TRBV2	TRBJ2-2	TGTGCCAGCAGTGGGCGGGGTATGGGGGAGCTGTTTTTT	CASSGRGMGELFF
.	.	TRBV6-5	TRBJ1-1	TGTGCCAGCAGTGAACACGAAAGGGATGAAGCTTTCTTT	CASSEHERDEAFF
TRBD1	.	TRBV19	TRBJ1-1	TGTGCCAGTAGTATGTGGTGGGGACAGGGGAACACTGAAGCTTTCTTT	CASSMWWGQGNTEAFF
TRBD2	.	TRBV6-5	TRBJ2-1	TGTGCCAGCAGTCCCGGACTAGCGTCTGGGGTCGAGCAGTTCTTC	CASSPGLASGVEQFF
.	.	TRBV6-1	TRBJ2-3	TGTGCCAGCAGCGATTTGGGGAGCACAGATACGCAGTATTTT	CASSDLGSTDTQYF
TRBD1	.	TRBV29-1	TRBJ2-7	TGCAGCGTTGACAGGACAGGGGGCAGGAGGGAGCAGTACTTC	CSVDRTGGRREQYF
.	.	TRBV10-3	TRBJ2-5	TGTGCCATCAGTGGGGGGGGCGAGACCCAGTACTTC	CAISGGGETQYF
.	.	TRBV30	TRBJ1-5	TGTGCCTGGAGTGACAGGCTCAATCAGCCCCAGCATTTT	CAWSDRLNQPQHF